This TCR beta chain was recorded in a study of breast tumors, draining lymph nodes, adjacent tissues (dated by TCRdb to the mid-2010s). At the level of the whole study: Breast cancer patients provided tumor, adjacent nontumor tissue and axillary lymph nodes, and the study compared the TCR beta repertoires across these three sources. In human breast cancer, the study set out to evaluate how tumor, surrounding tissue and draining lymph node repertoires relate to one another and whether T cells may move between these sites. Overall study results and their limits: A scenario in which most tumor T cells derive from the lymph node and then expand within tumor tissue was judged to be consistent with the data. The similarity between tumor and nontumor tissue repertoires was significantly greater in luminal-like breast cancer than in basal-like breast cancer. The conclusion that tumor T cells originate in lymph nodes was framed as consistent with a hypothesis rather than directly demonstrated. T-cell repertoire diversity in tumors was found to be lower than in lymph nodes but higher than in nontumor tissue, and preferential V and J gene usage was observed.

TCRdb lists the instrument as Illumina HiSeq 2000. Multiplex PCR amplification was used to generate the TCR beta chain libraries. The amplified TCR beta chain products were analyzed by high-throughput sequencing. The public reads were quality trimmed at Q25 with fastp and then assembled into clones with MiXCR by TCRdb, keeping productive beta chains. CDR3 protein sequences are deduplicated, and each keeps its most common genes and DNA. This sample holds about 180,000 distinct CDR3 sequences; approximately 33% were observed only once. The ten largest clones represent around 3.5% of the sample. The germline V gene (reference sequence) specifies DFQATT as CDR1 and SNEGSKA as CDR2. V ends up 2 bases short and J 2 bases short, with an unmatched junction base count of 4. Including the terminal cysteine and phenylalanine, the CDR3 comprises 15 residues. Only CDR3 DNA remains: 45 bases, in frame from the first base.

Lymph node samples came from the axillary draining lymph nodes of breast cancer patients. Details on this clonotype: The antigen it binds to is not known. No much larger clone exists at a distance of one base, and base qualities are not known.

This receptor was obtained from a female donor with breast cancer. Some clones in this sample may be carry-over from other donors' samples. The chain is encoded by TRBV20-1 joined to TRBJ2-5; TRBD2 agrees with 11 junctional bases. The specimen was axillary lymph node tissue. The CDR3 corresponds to CSARLIAGGQETQYF. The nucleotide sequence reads TGCAGTGCTAGATTAATAGCGGGAGGGCAAGAGACCCAGTACTTC.